Only a few counts were recorded for the clone carrying this T cell receptor beta chain. The antigen is unknown. These data belong to a study of radiotherapy plus CTLA-4 blockade in lung cancer. The overall study: Objective responses occurred in around 18% of patients; 25% to 40% had disease control. General observations from the study: Early clonal dynamics of blood T cells, together with interferon-beta, were reported as the best response predictor. Blood saw expansion of tumor-derived TCR clones after radiotherapy plus ipilimumab.

People whose metastatic non-small-cell lung cancer was chemo-refractory got focal radiation along with CTLA-4 blockade by ipilimumab. The assay was immunoSEQ multiplex PCR, and TCRdb's table has in-frame clones only and misses some. Altogether more than 100,000 clones are present, about 90% being singletons, with the ten largest covering 5.5% to 8%. Germline CDR1 LNHDA, CDR2 SQIVND (reference sequence). CDR3 size: 18 residues. The ends were cut back, 0 bases at V and 1 base at J, with 16 bases in the middle. V gene TRBV19 combines with J gene TRBJ1-3, with D possibly matching TRBD1 (6 bases). The specimen was peripheral blood, collected from a patient treated with radiotherapy plus ipilimumab. The TCR originated in a human donor with non-small cell lung cancer that progressed on radiotherapy plus ipilimumab. The CDR3 coding sequence is TGTGCCAGTAGTATAGATTCCGGACAGATCTTTTCTGGAAACACCATATATTTT. It yields the protein CASSIDSGQIFSGNTIYF.